The 26 T cell receptor beta chains in this list originate from one sample, sequenced in a study of cytomegalovirus exposure and HLA in healthy donors. The study ran its PCR with 60 Vbeta and 13 Jbeta primers. The assay was immunoSEQ multiplex PCR, and TCRdb's table has in-frame clones only and misses some. This listing includes some 150,000 clones. The sequencing sample was made of PBMCs. All receptors come from a woman younger than 35 in good health and CMV-seropositive.

CDR3 nucleotides: TGCAGTGCTTCCGGTGTTGCTTTCTTT. Translating gives CSASGVAFF. This sequence joins TRBV20-1 and TRBJ1-1; no reliable D call. The germline gives CDR1 DFQATT, CDR2 SNEGSKA (reference sequence). Trimming stripped 5 bases from V and 11 bases from J, with 9 bases between. The CDR3 runs 9 residues.

The gene calls are TRBV12-5 and TRBJ2-3, with 13 nucleotides matching TRBD2. Germline lookup yields CDR1 LGHNT and CDR2 FRNRAP. Trimming at V came to 4 bases and at J to 5 bases, leaving 3 bases not matched to a gene. CDR3 length: 15 residues. The CDR3 loop is CASGWGLAGIDTQYF. DNA of the CDR3: TGTGCTAGTGGTTGGGGACTAGCGGGAATAGATACGCAGTATTTT.

CDR3 DNA: TGCGCCAGCAGCCAAGGGGGAAGGGGGAGGGTGACCTACGAGCAGTACTTC. Translation: CASSQGGRGRVTYEQYF. This chain uses TRBV4-3 with TRBJ2-7; possible D gene TRBD2, 7 bases. The V gene's germline CDR1 is LGHNA and CDR2 YSLEER. This CDR3 has 17 amino acids. Between the trimmed V and J ends, which lost 1 base and 2 bases, there was a span of 18 bases.

This chain links TRBV27 with TRBJ2-7, with TRBD2 as a possible D gene (5 bases). The germline V gene has CDR1 MNHEY and CDR2 SMNVEV (reference sequence). The V gene lost 4 bases and the J gene lost 1 base, with 8 bases spanning the gap. The CDR3 contains 13 residues. CDR3 region: CASSSRGSYEQYF. Written as DNA, the CDR3 is TGTGCCAGCAGTTCCCGGGGTTCCTACGAGCAGTACTTC.

The rearrangement links TRBV30 to TRBJ2-3; 8 bases are a match to TRBD2. J lost 0 bases, V lost 5 bases, and 4 bases had no gene match. Germline lookup yields CDR1 GTSNPN and CDR2 SVGIG (reference sequence). This CDR3 region has 14 residues. CDR3 sequence: CAWRLASSTDTQYF. The CDR3, as DNA: TGTGCCTGGCGACTAGCGTCGAGCACAGATACGCAGTATTTT.

The rearrangement joins TRBV18 to TRBJ2-7; 7 bases fit TRBD1. With 10 bases clipped from V and 2 bases from J, the junction kept 8 bases outside the gene matches. There are 13 residues in the CDR3. Per germline, CDR1 KGHSH and CDR2 LQKENI. CDR3 DNA: TGTGCCACCAACAAGGGACAGACCTACGAGCAGTACTTC. Translation: CATNKGQTYEQYF.

The rearrangement uses TRBV6-1 and TRBJ2-7; perhaps TRBD1 as D (6 bases). V was shortened by 1 base and J by 5 bases, with 12 bases between the two germline ends. This CDR3 is 14 amino acids long. In germline, CDR1 is MNHNS, CDR2 SASEGT. This CDR3 reads CASSEDRVIDEQYF. In DNA form, the CDR3 reads TGTGCCAGCAGTGAAGACAGGGTGATAGACGAGCAGTACTTC.

The chain uses TRBV7-2 and TRBJ1-2; the D is unclear. Germline CDR1 is SGHTA and CDR2 is FQGNSA. The V gene lost 5 bases and the J gene lost 8 bases, with 15 bases spanning the gap. This CDR3 comprises 13 residues. CDR3 nucleotides: TGTGCCAGCAGCCCCGATACGGCTAGGGGCTACACCTTC. This gives the protein CASSPDTARGYTF.

The CDR3: CASAPGRLQEDEQFF. DNA for the CDR3: TGTGCTAGTGCCCCCGGACGGCTGCAGGAGGATGAGCAGTTCTTC. The rearrangement joins TRBV12-5 to TRBJ2-1; D might be TRBD2 (5 bases). The germline gives CDR1 LGHNT, CDR2 FRNRAP. V was pared by 7 bases and J by 8 bases, with 21 bases between. The CDR3 covers 15 residues.

The chain employs TRBV30 and TRBJ1-1, with D hard to call. The V and J ends lost 3 bases and 2 bases respectively, with 10 bases between them. Germline V CDR1 and CDR2: GTSNPN, SVGIG (reference sequence). The CDR3 has 13 residues. In DNA, the CDR3 is TGTGCCTGGAGGGTGGGCAGAAACACTGAAGCTTTCTTT. This codes for CAWRVGRNTEAFF.

J is TRBJ2-5 and V is TRBV30; no clear D. The V gene lost 0 bases and the J gene lost 4 bases, with 9 bases spanning the gap. Germline CDR1 is GTSNPN and CDR2 is SVGIG (reference sequence). The CDR3 runs to 13 residues. CDR3 bases: TGTGCCTGGAGTGTTGCTGGCCGAGAGACCCAGTACTTC. It specifies CAWSVAGRETQYF.

Comments on this clone: The sample carries other DNA sequences with the same CDR3. This chain links TRBV5-1 with TRBJ2-7; tentatively, D is TRBD2 (6 bases). CDR1 and CDR2 (germline): SGHRS, YFSETQ. V lost 0 bases, J lost 3 bases, and 7 bases lay in between. The CDR3 is 13 amino acids. The CDR3 protein is CASSLGGLYEQYF. CDR3 in DNA: TGCGCCAGCAGCTTGGGGGGACTCTACGAGCAGTACTTC.

V usage is TRBV6-5 and J usage is TRBJ1-2, with 7 bases fitting TRBD1. CDR1 and CDR2 from the germline V gene are MNHEY and SVGAGI. This CDR3 comprises 16 residues. After removal of 4 bases from V and 1 base from J, the junction contained 9 bases not matched to a gene. CDR3 sequence reads: CASSFESGGHNYGYTF. CDR3 sequence (DNA): TGTGCCAGCAGTTTCGAATCAGGGGGACATAACTATGGCTACACCTTC.

The chain has TRBV5-4 and TRBJ1-1; TRBD1 aligns across 8 bases. V lost 6 bases to trimming and J lost 5 bases; unmatched junction nucleotides: 12. Looked up from germline, CDR1 is SGHNT and CDR2 is YYREEE (reference sequence). The CDR3 length is 15 residues. CDR3 protein: CASNDRGQGGTEAFF. In DNA form, the CDR3 reads TGTGCCAGCAACGACCGAGGACAGGGAGGAACTGAAGCTTTCTTT. Looking up the rest from reference TRBV5-4 and TRBJ1-1 gives the full variable domain: ETGVTQSPTHLIKTRGQQVTLRCSSQSGHNTVSWYQQALGQGPQFIFQYYREEENGRGNFPPRFSGLQFPNYSSELNVNALELDDSALYLCASNDRGQGGTEAFFGQGTRLTVV.

V gene TRBV19 combines with J gene TRBJ2-7, with TRBD1 identical over 9 bases. The J segment lost 2 bases and the V segment lost 3 bases, leaving 5 bases of the junction unmatched. In germline, CDR1 is LNHDA, CDR2 SQIVND (reference sequence). This CDR3 has 15 amino acids. The CDR3 sequence: CASSIRDRAPYEQYF. As DNA, the CDR3 is TGTGCCAGTAGTATCCGGGACAGGGCGCCCTACGAGCAGTACTTC.

The chain couples TRBV29-1 to TRBJ1-4; D gene ambiguous. Germline values: CDR1 SQVTM, CDR2 ANQGSEA. Trimming cost V 0 bases and J 2 bases, with 10 bases left between them. The CDR3 loop spans 15 amino acids. The CDR3 loop reads CSVEEARHTNEKLFF. The CDR3 DNA follows: TGCAGCGTTGAAGAAGCGAGGCACACTAATGAAAAACTGTTTTTT.

The chain carries TRBV19 and TRBJ2-3, with 14 bases lining up with TRBD2. There are 16 residues in the CDR3. The V gene end was trimmed by 4 bases and the J gene end by 2 bases; junction bases not matched to a gene: 2. CDR1 and CDR2 (germline): LNHDA, SQIVND (reference sequence). The CDR3: CASSRLAGGYTDTQYF. In nucleotides, the CDR3 is TGTGCCAGTAGTAGACTAGCGGGAGGGTACACAGATACGCAGTATTTT.

V is TRBV7-9 and J is TRBJ2-3; tentative D call: TRBD2 (5 bases). Deletions cut 4 bases from V and 3 bases from J, with 11 bases between. This CDR3 contains 14 residues. Germline loops: CDR1 SEHNR, CDR2 FQNEAQ (reference sequence). In nucleotides, the CDR3 is TGTGCCAGCAGCTACTCCCGAGGGACAGATACGCAGTATTTT. This gives the protein CASSYSRGTDTQYF.

The J gene is TRBJ1-6, the V gene TRBV18; no clear D. Between the trimmed V and J ends, which lost 2 bases and 8 bases, there was a span of 7 bases. Germline V lookup: CDR1 KGHSH, CDR2 LQKENI. The CDR3 has 13 amino acids. The CDR3, as DNA: TGTGCCAGCTCACCATCGGAGGATTCACCCCTCCACTTT. Translation gives CASSPSEDSPLHF.

This chain uses TRBV28 with TRBJ1-1; possible D gene TRBD1, 5 bases. CDR3 length: 15 amino acids. Germline-derived CDR1 and CDR2 are MDHEN and SYDVKM. The V end lost 7 bases, the J end lost 4 bases, and 19 bases lay between the germline ends. Here the CDR3 reads CASNQLGGGSTEAFF. In nucleotides, the CDR3 is TGTGCCAGCAACCAGTTGGGGGGAGGGAGCACTGAAGCTTTCTTT.

The V gene is TRBV15, the J gene TRBJ1-2; 7 nucleotides line up with TRBD1. From germline, CDR1 is LNHNV and CDR2 YYDKDF (reference sequence). With V trimmed by 0 bases and J by 10 bases, 8 bases remained unmatched. This CDR3 has 14 amino acids. CDR3 region: CATSRDRDSSFYTF. The CDR3 DNA reads as TGTGCCACCAGCAGAGACCGGGACAGTAGCTTCTACACCTTC.

Note on this clone: This CDR3 is also generated by other DNA sequences in the sample. The V gene is TRBV7-9, the J gene TRBJ1-1; maybe TRBD1 (5 bases). Germline CDR1 is SEHNR and CDR2 is FQNEAQ (reference sequence). This CDR3 has 14 residues. Trimming removed 1 base from V and 0 bases from J, with 6 bases in between. This chain's CDR3 is CASSLGQMNTEAFF. The CDR3 region has the DNA TGTGCCAGCAGCTTAGGACAGATGAACACTGAAGCTTTCTTT.

The V gene is TRBV4-2, the J gene TRBJ2-7; TRBD2 agrees at 13 bases. Looked up from germline, CDR1 is LGHNA and CDR2 is YNFKEQ. The trim removed 1 base at V and 9 bases at J, leaving 24 bases unmatched. This CDR3 spans 21 amino acids. DNA for the CDR3: TGTGCCAGCAGCCAAGGGGCCGGACTAGCGGGAGAGAGAGGGGAGCTACGAGGGCAGTACTTC. Translation gives CASSQGAGLAGERGELRGQYF.

The V gene is TRBV7-9, the J gene TRBJ2-7, with TRBD2 identical over 9 bases. Germline lookup yields CDR1 SEHNR and CDR2 FQNEAQ (reference sequence). Unmatched junction bases numbered 9, after V lost 6 bases and J lost 6 bases. The CDR3 is 14 residues long. The CDR3 protein is CASSLPGLAVEQYF. CDR3 bases: TGTGCCAGCAGTCTACCGGGACTAGCAGTCGAGCAGTACTTC.

J is TRBJ2-7 and V is TRBV5-8; D is perhaps TRBD1 (5 bases). CDR1 and CDR2 from the germline V gene are SGHTS and YDEGEE. The CDR3 is made up of 15 amino acids. Trimming left V 4 bases short and J 0 bases short, with 14 bases between. The CDR3 DNA follows: TGTGCCAGCAGCAGAGTACTGACAGCCTCCTACGAGCAGTACTTC. Its translation: CASSRVLTASYEQYF.

CDR3 loop: CASSGQVGTGELFF. The CDR3 bases are TGTGCCAGCAGTGGGCAGGTGGGCACCGGGGAGCTGTTTTTT. V is TRBV2 and J is TRBJ2-2, with D unclear. Trimming removed 4 bases at V and 4 bases at J, with 10 bases between. This CDR3 has 14 amino acids. CDR1 SNHLY and CDR2 FYNNEI come from the germline V gene.